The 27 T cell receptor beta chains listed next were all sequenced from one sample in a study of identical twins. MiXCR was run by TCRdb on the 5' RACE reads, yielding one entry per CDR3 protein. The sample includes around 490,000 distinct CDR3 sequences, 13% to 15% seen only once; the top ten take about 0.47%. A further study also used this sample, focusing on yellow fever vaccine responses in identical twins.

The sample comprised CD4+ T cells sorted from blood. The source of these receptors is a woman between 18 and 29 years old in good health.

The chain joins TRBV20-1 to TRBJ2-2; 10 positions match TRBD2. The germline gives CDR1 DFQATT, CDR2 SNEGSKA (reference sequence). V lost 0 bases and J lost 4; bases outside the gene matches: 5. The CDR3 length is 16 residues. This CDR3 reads CSARERIAGGTGELFF. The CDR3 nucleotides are TGCAGTGCTAGAGAGAGGATAGCGGGGGGCACCGGGGAGCTGTTTTTT.

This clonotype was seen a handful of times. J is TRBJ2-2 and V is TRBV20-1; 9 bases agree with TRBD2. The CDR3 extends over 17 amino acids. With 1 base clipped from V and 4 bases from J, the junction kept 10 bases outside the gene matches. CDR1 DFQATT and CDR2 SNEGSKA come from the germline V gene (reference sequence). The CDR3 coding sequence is TGCAGTGCTAGAGTTTTAGGTAGCGGGGGAGGCACCGGGGAGCTGTTTTTT. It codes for CSARVLGSGGGTGELFF.

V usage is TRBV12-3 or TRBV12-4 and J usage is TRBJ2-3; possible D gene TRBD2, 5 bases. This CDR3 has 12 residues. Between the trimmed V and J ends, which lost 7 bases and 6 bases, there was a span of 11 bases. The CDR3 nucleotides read TGTGCCAGCATTGCCTCTAGCGATACGCAGTATTTT. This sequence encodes CASIASSDTQYF.

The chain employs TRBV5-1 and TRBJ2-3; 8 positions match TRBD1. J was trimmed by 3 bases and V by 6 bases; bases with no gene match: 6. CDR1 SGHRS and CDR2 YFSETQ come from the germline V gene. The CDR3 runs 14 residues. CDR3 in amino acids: CASNLDRATDTQYF. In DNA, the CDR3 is TGCGCCAGCAACCTGGACAGGGCAACAGATACGCAGTATTTT.

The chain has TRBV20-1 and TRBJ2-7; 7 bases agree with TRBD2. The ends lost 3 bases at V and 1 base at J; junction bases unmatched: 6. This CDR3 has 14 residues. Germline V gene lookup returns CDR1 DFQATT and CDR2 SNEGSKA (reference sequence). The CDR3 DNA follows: TGCAGTGCTAGCAGCGGGACCTCTTCCTACGAGCAGTACTTC. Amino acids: CSASSGTSSYEQYF.

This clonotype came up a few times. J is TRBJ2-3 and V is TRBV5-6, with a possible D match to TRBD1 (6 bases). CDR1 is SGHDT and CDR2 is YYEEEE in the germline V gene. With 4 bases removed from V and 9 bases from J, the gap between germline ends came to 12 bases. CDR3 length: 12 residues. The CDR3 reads CASSQGIGTQYF. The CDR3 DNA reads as TGTGCCAGCAGCCAGGGGATTGGCACGCAGTATTTT.

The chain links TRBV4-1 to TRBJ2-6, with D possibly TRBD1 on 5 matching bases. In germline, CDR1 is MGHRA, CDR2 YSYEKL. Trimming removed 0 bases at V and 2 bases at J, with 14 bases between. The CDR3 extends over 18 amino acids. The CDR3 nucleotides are TGCGCCAGCAGCCAAGAAGGTAGTGGGGCTGCTGGGGCCAACGTCCTGACTTTC. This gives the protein CASSQEGSGAAGANVLTF.

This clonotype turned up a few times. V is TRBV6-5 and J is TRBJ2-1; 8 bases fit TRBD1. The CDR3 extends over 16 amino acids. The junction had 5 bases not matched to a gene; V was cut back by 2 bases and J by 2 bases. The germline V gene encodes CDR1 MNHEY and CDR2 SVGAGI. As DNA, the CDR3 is TGTGCCAGCAGTTACACAGGACAGGGCCCCTACAATGAGCAGTTCTTC. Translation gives CASSYTGQGPYNEQFF.

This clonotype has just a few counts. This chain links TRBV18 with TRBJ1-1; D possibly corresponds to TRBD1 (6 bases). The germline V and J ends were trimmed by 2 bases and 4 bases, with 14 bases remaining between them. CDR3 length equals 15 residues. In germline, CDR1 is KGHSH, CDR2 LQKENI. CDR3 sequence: CASSPGRTDGTEAFF. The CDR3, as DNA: TGTGCCAGCTCACCAGGGAGGACAGACGGCACTGAAGCTTTCTTT.

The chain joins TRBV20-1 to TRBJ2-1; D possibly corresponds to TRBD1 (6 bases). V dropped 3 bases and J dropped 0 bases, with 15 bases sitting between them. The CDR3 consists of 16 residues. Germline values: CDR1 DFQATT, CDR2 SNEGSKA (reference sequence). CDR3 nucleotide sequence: TGCAGTGCTAGTTCTTACCAGGGGTCCTCCTACAATGAGCAGTTCTTC. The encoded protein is CSASSYQGSSYNEQFF.

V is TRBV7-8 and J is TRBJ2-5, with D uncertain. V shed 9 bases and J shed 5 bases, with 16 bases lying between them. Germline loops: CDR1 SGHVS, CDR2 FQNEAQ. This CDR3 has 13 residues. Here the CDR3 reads CASKTRTQETQYF. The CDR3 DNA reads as TGTGCCAGTAAGACCCGGACCCAGGAGACCCAGTACTTC.

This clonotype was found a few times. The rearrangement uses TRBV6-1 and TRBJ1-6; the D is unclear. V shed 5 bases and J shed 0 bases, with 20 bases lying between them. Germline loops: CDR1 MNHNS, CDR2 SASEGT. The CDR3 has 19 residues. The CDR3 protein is CASSIAPQGRSSYNSPLHF. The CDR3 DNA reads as TGTGCCAGCAGTATCGCACCACAAGGGAGGAGCTCCTATAATTCACCCCTCCACTTT.

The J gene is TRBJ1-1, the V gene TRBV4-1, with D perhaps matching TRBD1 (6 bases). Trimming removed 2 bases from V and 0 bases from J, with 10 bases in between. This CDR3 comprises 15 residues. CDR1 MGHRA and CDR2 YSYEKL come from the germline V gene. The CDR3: CASSQLQGLNTEAFF. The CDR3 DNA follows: TGCGCCAGCAGCCAACTACAGGGCTTGAACACTGAAGCTTTCTTT.

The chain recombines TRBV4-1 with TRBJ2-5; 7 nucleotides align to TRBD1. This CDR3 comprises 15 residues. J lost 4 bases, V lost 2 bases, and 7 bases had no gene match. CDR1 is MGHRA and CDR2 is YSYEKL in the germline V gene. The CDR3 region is CASSQSQGVRETQYF. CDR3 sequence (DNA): TGCGCCAGCAGCCAATCTCAGGGGGTTCGAGAGACCCAGTACTTC.

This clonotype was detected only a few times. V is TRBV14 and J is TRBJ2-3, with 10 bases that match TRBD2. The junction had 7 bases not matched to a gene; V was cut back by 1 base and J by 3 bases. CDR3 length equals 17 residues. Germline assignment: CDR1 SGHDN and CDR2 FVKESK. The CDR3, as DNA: TGTGCCAGCAGCCAAGCGTTTCGGACTAGCGGAACAGATACGCAGTATTTT. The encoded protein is CASSQAFRTSGTDTQYF.

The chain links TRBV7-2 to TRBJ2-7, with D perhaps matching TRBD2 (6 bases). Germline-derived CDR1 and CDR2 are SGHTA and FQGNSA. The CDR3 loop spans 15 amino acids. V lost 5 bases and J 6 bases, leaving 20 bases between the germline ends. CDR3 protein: CASSKDRIKAGEQYV. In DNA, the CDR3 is TGTGCCAGCAGCAAAGACAGAATCAAAGCGGGCGAGCAGTACGTC.

CDR3 sequence reads: CASSWGTGTRRTDTQYF. In DNA form, the CDR3 reads TGTGCCAGCAGCTGGGGGACAGGGACCCGCCGCACAGATACGCAGTATTTT. V is TRBV11-3 and J is TRBJ2-3; 9 bases agree with TRBD1. V was pared by 4 bases and J by 1 base, with 9 bases of the junction left unmatched. Germline V gene data show CDR1 as SGHNT and CDR2 as YENEEA. The CDR3 length is 17 residues.

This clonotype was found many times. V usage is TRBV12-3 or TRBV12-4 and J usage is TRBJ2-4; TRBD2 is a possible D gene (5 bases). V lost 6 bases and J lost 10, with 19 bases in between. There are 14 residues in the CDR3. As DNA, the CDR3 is TGTGCCAGCAGCCCACGGGAATTTGTCGGGATTCAGTACTTC. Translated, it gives CASSPREFVGIQYF.

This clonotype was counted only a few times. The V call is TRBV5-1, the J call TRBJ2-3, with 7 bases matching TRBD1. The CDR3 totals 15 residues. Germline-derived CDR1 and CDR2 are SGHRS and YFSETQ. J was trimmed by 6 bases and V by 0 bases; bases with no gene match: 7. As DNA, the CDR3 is TGCGCCAGCAGCTTGGAGGGGGCGCGTAGCGATACGCAGTATTTT. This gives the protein CASSLEGARSDTQYF.

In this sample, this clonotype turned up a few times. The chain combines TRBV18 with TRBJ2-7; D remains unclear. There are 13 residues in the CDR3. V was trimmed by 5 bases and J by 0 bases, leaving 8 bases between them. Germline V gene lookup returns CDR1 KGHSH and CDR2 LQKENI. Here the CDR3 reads CASSSTGSYEQYV. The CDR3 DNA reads TGTGCCAGCTCATCGACGGGCTCCTACGAGCAGTACGTC.

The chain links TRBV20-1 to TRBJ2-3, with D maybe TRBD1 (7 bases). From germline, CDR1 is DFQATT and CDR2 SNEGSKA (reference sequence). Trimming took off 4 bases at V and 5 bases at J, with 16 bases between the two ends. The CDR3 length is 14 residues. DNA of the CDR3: TGCAGTGCTAAGACAGGGAGGCCAGGAGATACGCAGTATTTT. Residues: CSAKTGRPGDTQYF.

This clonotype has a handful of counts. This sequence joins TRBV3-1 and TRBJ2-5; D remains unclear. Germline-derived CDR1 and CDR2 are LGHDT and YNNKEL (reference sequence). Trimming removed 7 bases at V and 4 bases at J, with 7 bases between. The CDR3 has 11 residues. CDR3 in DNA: TGTGCCAGCACCTCGATAGAGACCCAGTACTTC. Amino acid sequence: CASTSIETQYF.

The CDR3 region is CATSRDLGARQETQYF. The CDR3 DNA is TGTGCCACCAGCAGAGATCTGGGGGCCCGACAAGAGACCCAGTACTTC. The rearrangement links TRBV15 to TRBJ2-5, with a possible D match to TRBD1 (6 bases). In germline, CDR1 is LNHNV, CDR2 YYDKDF (reference sequence). V was pared by 0 bases and J by 2 bases, with 13 bases between. The CDR3 is 16 amino acids.

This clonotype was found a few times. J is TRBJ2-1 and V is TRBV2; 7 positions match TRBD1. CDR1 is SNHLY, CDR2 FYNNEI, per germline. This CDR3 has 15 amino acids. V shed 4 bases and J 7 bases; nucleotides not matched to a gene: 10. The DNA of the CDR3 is TGTGCCAGCAGTGGGTGGCAGGGGGAGCATAATGAGCAGTTCTTC. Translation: CASSGWQGEHNEQFF.

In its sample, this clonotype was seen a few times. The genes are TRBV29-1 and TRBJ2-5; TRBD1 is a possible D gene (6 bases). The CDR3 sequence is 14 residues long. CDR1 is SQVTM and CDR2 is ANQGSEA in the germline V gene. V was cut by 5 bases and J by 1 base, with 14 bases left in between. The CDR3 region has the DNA TGCAGCGTTCTCCCAGGGGCATTCCAAGAGACCCAGTACTTC. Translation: CSVLPGAFQETQYF.

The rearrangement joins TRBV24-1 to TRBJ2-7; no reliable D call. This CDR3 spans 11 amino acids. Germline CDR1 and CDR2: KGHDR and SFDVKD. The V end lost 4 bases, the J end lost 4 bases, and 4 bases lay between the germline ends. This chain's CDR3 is CATSDDYEQYF. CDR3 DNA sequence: TGTGCCACCAGTGACGATTACGAGCAGTACTTC.

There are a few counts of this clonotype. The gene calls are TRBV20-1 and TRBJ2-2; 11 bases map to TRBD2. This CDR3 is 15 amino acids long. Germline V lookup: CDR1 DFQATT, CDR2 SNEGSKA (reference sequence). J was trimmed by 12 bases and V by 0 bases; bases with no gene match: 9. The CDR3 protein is CSARDRASGRRKLFF. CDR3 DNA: TGCAGTGCTAGAGATCGGGCTAGCGGGAGGAGGAAGCTGTTTTTT.